The sequence of this TCR beta chain was determined in a study of blood T cell repertoires in COVID-19. Study in general: PBMCs, B-cell-depleted T cells, or T cells provided the cDNA or gDNA that made up the material.

Per the authors' pipeline: From reference gene primer amplification, estimates of nucleated cell counts were derived. Sequencing was performed with immunoSEQ multiplex PCR; in TCRdb, only in-frame clones are kept and a portion is missing. D and trimming come from the DNA, and the V and J calls and clone size come from that table. The sample has about 14,000 clones, roughly 75% seen once; the top ten hold roughly 19%. This receptor was obtained from a boy aged 2 to 9 with active or convalescent COVID-19. Sequenced material: peripheral blood.

DNA of the CDR3: TGTGCCTGGCACTCCGCTGGCACTGAAGCTTTCTTT. Residues: CAWHSAGTEAFF. This chain links TRBV30 with TRBJ1-1; D is undetermined. Germline CDR1 reads GTSNPN; CDR2 reads SVGIG (reference sequence). The ends were cut back, 5 bases at V and 4 bases at J, with 11 bases in the middle. This CDR3 is 12 amino acids long.